Shown below are 19 T cell receptor beta chains from a single sample sequenced in a study of blood T cell repertoires in COVID-19 (dated by TCRdb to the early 2020s). The library was prepared using the immunoSEQ multiplex PCR assay. Held by TCRdb, this immuneACCESS table contains in-frame sequences only and omits some clones. Under half of the omission traces to an unresolved V gene where checked; the cause of the rest is unknown. Present in this sample are 200,000 to 250,000 clones, roughly 85% of which were seen just once. The ten largest clonotypes hold approximately 2.3% of the sample. The sample taken for sequencing was peripheral blood. The receptor source for this set is a woman between 65 and 79 years old with COVID-19, enrolled during active disease.

The rearrangement links TRBV5-6 to TRBJ2-7; TRBD1 matches 11 bases. Germline V CDR1 and CDR2: SGHDT, YYEEEE. The CDR3 length is 15 residues. V was pared by 2 bases and J by 4 bases, with 5 bases of the junction left unmatched. CDR3 coding DNA: TGTGCCAGCAGCTTCAGTGGGACAGGGGGTTACGAGCAGTACTTC. This translates into CASSFSGTGGYEQYF.

V gene TRBV7-8 combines with J gene TRBJ1-3; 12 nucleotides line up with TRBD1. Germline V gene sequence: CDR1 SGHVS, CDR2 FQNEAQ. V lost 2 bases to trimming and J lost 9 bases; unmatched junction nucleotides: 14. This CDR3 has 18 amino acids. The CDR3 nucleotides read TGTGCCAGCAGCTTAATCACGGGACAGGGGGCGGCCGAGGGCACCATATATTTT. Translating it yields CASSLITGQGAAEGTIYF.

V gene TRBV7-2 combines with J gene TRBJ1-3, with TRBD1 matching over 8 bases. The CDR3 length is 15 residues. Trimming at V came to 5 bases and at J to 3 bases, leaving 6 bases not matched to a gene. The germline gives CDR1 SGHTA, CDR2 FQGNSA. The CDR3 spells CASSPRTGFGNTIYF. DNA of the CDR3: TGTGCCAGCAGCCCCCGGACAGGGTTTGGAAACACCATATATTTT.

This sequence joins TRBV3-1 (or the pseudogene TRBV3-2) and TRBJ1-4; possible D gene TRBD1, 5 bases. Germline V gene lookup returns CDR1 LGHDT and CDR2 YNNKEL (reference sequence). V was shortened by 5 bases and J by 6 bases, with 10 bases between the two germline ends. The CDR3 is made up of 13 amino acids. As DNA, the CDR3 is TGTGCCAGCAGCAGGGGAGGCGATGAAAAACTGTTTTTT. This gives the protein CASSRGGDEKLFF.

The V call is TRBV5-1, the J call TRBJ1-2, with D tentatively TRBD1 (6 bases). CDR3 length: 14 residues. Between the trimmed V and J ends, which lost 0 bases and 4 bases, there was a span of 10 bases. Per germline, CDR1 SGHRS and CDR2 YFSETQ. This CDR3 reads CASSLEAGAYGYTF. CDR3 sequence (DNA): TGCGCCAGCAGCTTGGAGGCAGGGGCCTATGGCTACACCTTC.

The chain carries TRBV5-1 and TRBJ1-1; 7 nucleotides match TRBD1. After removal of 5 bases from V and 0 bases from J, the junction contained 1 base not matched to a gene. This CDR3 comprises 13 residues. Germline CDR1 and CDR2: SGHRS and YFSETQ. CDR3 DNA sequence: TGCGCCAGCAGAGGGGGCGTGAACACTGAAGCTTTCTTT. Translation gives CASRGGVNTEAFF.

This chain links TRBV5-4 with TRBJ2-1; 9 bases are a match to TRBD1. The CDR3 loop spans 15 amino acids. CDR1 and CDR2 (germline): SGHNT, YYREEE (reference sequence). The J segment lost 4 bases and the V segment lost 4 bases, leaving 6 bases of the junction unmatched. The CDR3 nucleotides are TGTGCCAGCAGCCCTCGGACAGGGGCTTACAATGAGCAGTTCTTC. As protein: CASSPRTGAYNEQFF.

The chain combines TRBV7-2 with TRBJ1-2; the D is unclear. V lost 4 bases, J lost 7 bases, and 13 bases lay in between. Looked up from germline, CDR1 is SGHTA and CDR2 is FQGNSA. The CDR3 extends over 13 amino acids. This CDR3 reads CASSSRRVSGYTF. The CDR3 coding sequence is TGTGCCAGCAGCTCCCGCCGGGTGAGTGGCTACACCTTC.

V and J are TRBV4-1 and TRBJ1-5, with D possibly matching TRBD1 (5 bases). Trimming took 0 bases from V and 4 from J, leaving 10 bases between them. This CDR3 is 15 amino acids long. Germline V gene data show CDR1 as MGHRA and CDR2 as YSYEKL. CDR3 protein: CASSQDGGGNQPQHF. As DNA, the CDR3 is TGCGCCAGCAGCCAAGACGGGGGGGGAAATCAGCCCCAGCATTTT.

The rearrangement links TRBV3-1 (or the pseudogene TRBV3-2) to TRBJ1-2; D is uncertain. The CDR3 has 13 amino acids. Germline assignment: CDR1 LGHDT and CDR2 YNNKEL (reference sequence). V was cut by 1 base and J by 7 bases, with 10 bases left in between. The CDR3 spells CASSQGSGPGYTF. CDR3 DNA: TGTGCCAGCAGCCAAGGATCTGGGCCTGGCTACACCTTC.

V is TRBV5-4 and J is TRBJ2-2, with 13 bases aligning to TRBD2. The J segment lost 8 bases and the V segment lost 4 bases, leaving 8 bases of the junction unmatched. Germline loops: CDR1 SGHNT, CDR2 YYREEE (reference sequence). The length of the CDR3 is 16 residues. Here the CDR3 reads CASSLSTSGRTGELFF. The CDR3 DNA sequence: TGTGCCAGCAGCCTCTCGACTAGCGGGAGGACTGGGGAGCTGTTTTTT. Using reference TRBV5-4 and TRBJ2-2 for the parts outside the CDR3, the full variable domain is ETGVTQSPTHLIKTRGQQVTLRCSSQSGHNTVSWYQQALGQGPQFIFQYYREEENGRGNFPPRFSGLQFPNYSSELNVNALELDDSALYLCASSLSTSGRTGELFFGEGSRLTVL.

The chain couples TRBV5-4 to TRBJ2-3; the match to TRBD2 covers 9 bases. CDR1 SGHNT and CDR2 YYREEE come from the germline V gene (reference sequence). The CDR3 totals 15 residues. V gave up 3 bases and J gave up 6 bases; unmatched junction bases: 8. CDR3 amino acids: CASSWSSGSIDTQYF. The CDR3 DNA follows: TGTGCCAGCAGCTGGAGTAGCGGGAGTATCGATACGCAGTATTTT.

The chain uses TRBV6-6 and TRBJ2-2; 7 positions match TRBD1. Germline V gene sequence: CDR1 MNHNY, CDR2 SVGAGI (reference sequence). The CDR3 has 14 amino acids. V trimming: 10 bases; J trimming: 1 base; junction bases outside the gene matches: 6. In nucleotides, the CDR3 is TGTGCCAACCGACAGGGCCTGAACACCGGGGAGCTGTTTTTT. This sequence encodes CANRQGLNTGELFF.

This clone was observed a single time. The rearrangement links TRBV3-1 (or the pseudogene TRBV3-2) to TRBJ2-7; 7 bases agree with TRBD2. V was clipped by 1 base and J by 1 base; unmatched bases: 10. The CDR3 is 17 amino acids. CDR1 is LGHDT, CDR2 YNNKEL, per germline (reference sequence). For the CDR3, the DNA is TGTGCCAGCAGCCAAGCCTACGGGGGGTCTTTTTCCTACGAGCAGTACTTC. Residues: CASSQAYGGSFSYEQYF.

V and J are TRBV4-1 and TRBJ2-5, with TRBD1 matching 9 bases. After removal of 4 bases from V and 5 bases from J, the junction contained 5 bases not matched to a gene. The V gene's germline CDR1 is MGHRA and CDR2 YSYEKL. The CDR3 sequence is 14 residues long. For the CDR3, the DNA is TGCGCCAGCAGCCCAACAGGGGGCTCGGAGACCCAGTACTTC. It is translated as CASSPTGGSETQYF.

J is TRBJ1-4 and V is TRBV11-2; 9 bases map to TRBD1. This CDR3 spans 14 amino acids. Looked up from germline, CDR1 is SGHAT and CDR2 is FQNNGV. V shed 4 bases, J shed 8 bases, and the junction held 5 bases outside the gene matches. Here the CDR3 DNA reads TGTGCCAGCAGCTACGGACAGGGGCGGGAAAAACTGTTTTTT. It codes for CASSYGQGREKLFF.

The chain combines TRBV18 with TRBJ1-1; D is uncertain. The germline V gene encodes CDR1 KGHSH and CDR2 LQKENI. This CDR3 has 14 residues. The V end lost 2 bases, the J end lost 0 bases, and 7 bases lay between the germline ends. The CDR3 DNA follows: TGTGCCAGCTCACCATGGAGCATGAACACTGAAGCTTTCTTT. It is translated as CASSPWSMNTEAFF.

The chain links TRBV15 to TRBJ2-5; D perhaps matches TRBD2 (7 bases). The germline CDR1 and CDR2 sequences are LNHNV and YYDKDF (reference sequence). V was clipped by 1 base and J by 3 bases, with 15 bases between them. This CDR3 contains 16 residues. The CDR3 is CATSRAYGGQKETQYF. The CDR3 region has the DNA TGTGCCACCAGCAGAGCCTACGGGGGGCAAAAAGAGACCCAGTACTTC.

J is TRBJ1-5 and V is TRBV4-1, with 8 positions matching TRBD1. Germline-derived CDR1 and CDR2 are MGHRA and YSYEKL. The CDR3 length is 15 residues. Trimming removed 1 base from V and 7 bases from J; junction bases left unmatched: 6. CDR3: CASSQGGQGRQPQHF. The CDR3 DNA follows: TGCGCCAGCAGCCAAGGCGGACAGGGAAGACAGCCCCAGCATTTT.